The 6 T cell receptor beta chains below were found in one sample sequenced in a study of T cells in severe cutaneous drug reactions. The iRepertoire multiplex PCR system with TCR subtype-specific primers built both bulk and single-cell libraries. TCRdb reprocessed the multiplex PCR reads; each CDR3 protein has one entry and no DNA is given. In total, the table holds 20,000 to 25,000 distinct CDR3 sequences. The donors had carbamazepine-induced Stevens-Johnson syndrome or toxic epidermal necrolysis. Specimen: PBMCs. The receptors derive from a human donor with toxic epidermal necrolysis, a severe cutaneous drug reaction.

The chain has TRBV10-1 and TRBJ2-3; without DNA, the TCRdb call of TRBD2 cannot be checked. The CDR3 runs to 13 residues. Germline CDR1 is WNHNN and CDR2 is SYGVQD (reference sequence). The CDR3 region is CASSRGGTDTQYF.

V gene TRBV29-1 combines with J gene TRBJ1-1; no DNA is available, so the TRBD1 call from TCRdb remains unchecked. CDR1 and CDR2 from the germline V gene are SQVTM and ANQGSEA. There are 14 residues in the CDR3. The CDR3 is CSVESRGLNTEAFF.

This chain connects TRBV15 to TRBJ1-3. CDR3 length: 13 amino acids. Looked up from germline, CDR1 is LNHNV and CDR2 is YYDKDF (reference sequence). CDR3 protein: CATSRVRGHTIYF. The variable domain in full, with the rest retrieved from reference TRBV15 and TRBJ1-3, is DAMVIQNPRYQVTQFGKPVTLSCSQTLNHNVMYWYQQKSSQAPKLLFHYYDKDFNNEADTPDNFQSRRPNTSFCFLDIRSPGLGDTAMYLCATSRVRGHTIYFGEGSWLTVV.

This clonotype registers medium-sized (0.01 to 0.1%) by frequency. The V gene is TRBV2, the J gene TRBJ2-1; there is no DNA to check the TCRdb D call of TRBD1. CDR1 SNHLY and CDR2 FYNNEI come from the germline V gene. The CDR3 runs to 17 residues. This chain's CDR3 is CATTDWWGDPDNNEQFF.

This rearrangement joins TRBV10-3 to TRBJ2-3. Per germline, CDR1 ENHRY and CDR2 SYGVKD. The CDR3 sequence is 14 residues long. The chain's CDR3 is CAIKSSGRTDTQYF.

This chain joins TRBV9 and TRBJ2-7. CDR3 size: 15 residues. In germline, CDR1 is SGDLS, CDR2 YYNGEE. CDR3: CASSVGVGSGYEQYF.